The 21 T cell receptor beta chains reported below all come from one sample, sequenced in a study of cytomegalovirus exposure and HLA in healthy donors. Primers: 60 Vbeta forward and 13 Jbeta reverse. The assay was immunoSEQ multiplex PCR, and TCRdb's table has in-frame clones only and misses some. The repertoire includes 130,000 or so clones, more than 80% of them detected once, and 6% to 8% sits in the top ten. Sequencing was performed on PBMCs. Receptor source: a woman aged 25-40 years in good health and CMV-seropositive.

This clone occurred a few times. The chain carries TRBV27 and TRBJ2-1; 7 nucleotides line up with TRBD2. The V gene end was trimmed by 4 bases and the J gene end by 3 bases; junction bases not matched to a gene: 9. Per germline, CDR1 MNHEY and CDR2 SMNVEV (reference sequence). There are 16 residues in the CDR3. The CDR3 DNA reads TGTGCCAGCAGTTCCTTTAGCGGGCTATTCTACAATGAGCAGTTCTTC. Its protein is CASSSFSGLFYNEQFF.

The rearrangement joins TRBV27 to TRBJ2-7; 12 bases line up with TRBD2. J gave up 4 bases and V 5 bases, and 9 bases lay outside the gene matches. The germline V gene has CDR1 MNHEY and CDR2 SMNVEV (reference sequence). This CDR3 contains 16 residues. This CDR3 is CASSPRTSGVGYEQYF. CDR3 in DNA: TGTGCCAGCAGTCCAAGGACTAGCGGGGTAGGGTACGAGCAGTACTTC.

This clone was picked up one time. The chain is built from TRBV19 and TRBJ2-5, with D tentatively TRBD2 (6 bases). V shed 5 bases and J shed 5 bases, with 18 bases lying between them. The CDR3 covers 15 residues. Germline V gene lookup returns CDR1 LNHDA and CDR2 SQIVND (reference sequence). The CDR3 sequence: CASSSTGLVGETQYF. The CDR3 nucleotides read TGTGCCAGTAGTTCCACGGGACTTGTAGGTGAGACCCAGTACTTC.

The chain recombines TRBV5-1 with TRBJ1-2; 9 positions match TRBD1. The junction had 17 bases not matched to a gene; V was cut back by 3 bases and J by 8 bases. Germline CDR1 reads SGHRS; CDR2 reads YFSETQ. The CDR3 totals 17 residues. The CDR3 nucleotides are TGCGCCAGCAGCTCAGGGACAGGGATGGGGACTAAGAGCGGCTACACCTTC. This encodes CASSSGTGMGTKSGYTF.

The rearrangement uses TRBV7-3 and TRBJ2-7; D remains unclear. Germline CDR1 reads SGHTA; CDR2 reads FQGTGA. The CDR3 runs 14 residues. V lost 1 base to trimming and J lost 0 bases, with 7 bases between them. The CDR3 coding sequence is TGTGCCAGCAGCTTAATGGCAGGCTCCTACGAGCAGTACTTC. It is translated as CASSLMAGSYEQYF.

The chain carries TRBV28 and TRBJ2-3, with D perhaps matching TRBD1 (6 bases). CDR3 length equals 15 residues. Trimming removed 5 bases at V and 2 bases at J, with 14 bases between. The V gene's germline CDR1 is MDHEN and CDR2 SYDVKM. DNA for the CDR3: TGTGCCAGCAGTCCCCGCCAGGGGCCCACAGATACGCAGTATTTT. Translating it yields CASSPRQGPTDTQYF.

The chain joins TRBV5-4 to TRBJ2-2, with D maybe TRBD2 (6 bases). The CDR3 runs to 17 residues. CDR1 and CDR2 (germline): SGHNT, YYREEE (reference sequence). The V and J ends lost 4 bases and 3 bases respectively, with 19 bases between them. The CDR3 here is CASSPVGGSADTGELFF. CDR3 in DNA: TGTGCCAGCAGCCCGGTTGGAGGGAGTGCGGACACCGGGGAGCTGTTTTTT.

This chain joins TRBV10-3 and TRBJ1-2; 9 bases align to TRBD1. The CDR3 loop spans 15 amino acids. Trimming removed 2 bases from V and 4 bases from J; junction bases left unmatched: 5. Germline V CDR1 and CDR2: ENHRY, SYGVKD. The CDR3 sequence: CAISEGQGTLYGYTF. In DNA form, the CDR3 reads TGTGCCATCAGTGAGGGACAGGGGACACTCTATGGCTACACCTTC.

Notes on this clone: At the DNA level, this CDR3 is encoded by other sequences in the same sample as well. This chain joins TRBV7-2 and TRBJ2-7; D unresolved. This CDR3 comprises 11 residues. V lost 5 bases, J lost 2 bases, and 4 bases lay in between. CDR1 SGHTA and CDR2 FQGNSA come from the germline V gene. CDR3 region: CASSRAYEQYF. Written as DNA, the CDR3 is TGTGCCAGCAGCCGGGCCTACGAGCAGTACTTC.

The chain couples TRBV28 to TRBJ1-2, with a possible D match to TRBD1 (6 bases). CDR1 MDHEN and CDR2 SYDVKM come from the germline V gene. This CDR3 contains 15 residues. V was cut by 2 bases and J by 0 bases, with 10 bases left in between. CDR3 protein: CASSLAQGTNYGYTF. In nucleotides, the CDR3 is TGTGCCAGCAGTTTAGCGCAGGGGACTAACTATGGCTACACCTTC.

In the case of this clone: A junction boundary mismatches the germline segment, possibly from a read error. This rearrangement joins TRBV7-6 to TRBJ2-7; maybe TRBD1 (5 bases). Germline loops: CDR1 SGHVS, CDR2 FNYEAQ. The length of the CDR3 is 13 residues. The CDR3 loop reads CASSSQGSDEQYF. Here the CDR3 DNA reads TGTGCCAGCAGCTCCCAGGGCTCCGACGAGCAGTACTTC.

This rearrangement joins TRBV5-4 to TRBJ2-5; 7 bases are a match to TRBD2. The trim removed 7 bases at V and 5 bases at J, leaving 14 bases unmatched. The CDR3 extends over 15 amino acids. Germline lookup yields CDR1 SGHNT and CDR2 YYREEE (reference sequence). The CDR3 DNA reads TGTGCCAGCCGATTAGCGGGCCCCGGAGGGGAGACCCAGTACTTC. Its translation is CASRLAGPGGETQYF. Full variable domain (outside the CDR3, taken from reference TRBV5-4 and TRBJ2-5): ETGVTQSPTHLIKTRGQQVTLRCSSQSGHNTVSWYQQALGQGPQFIFQYYREEENGRGNFPPRFSGLQFPNYSSELNVNALELDDSALYLCASRLAGPGGETQYFGPGTRLLVL.

This clone has more than one count but fewer than ten. The chain recombines TRBV5-8 with TRBJ2-3; possibly TRBD2 for D (6 bases). Looked up from germline, CDR1 is SGHTS and CDR2 is YDEGEE. Deletions cut 0 bases from V and 8 bases from J, with 10 bases between. The CDR3 runs 13 residues. CDR3 DNA sequence: TGTGCCAGCAGCTTGGCCCCGGGACTTACGCAGTATTTT. Its translation is CASSLAPGLTQYF. The full variable domain, its missing parts supplied by reference TRBV5-8 and TRBJ2-3, is EAGVTQSPTHLIKTRGQQATLRCSPISGHTSVYWYQQALGLGLQFLLWYDEGEERNRGNFPPRFSGRQFPNYSSELNVNALELEDSALYLCASSLAPGLTQYFGPGTRLTVL.

V and J are TRBV16 and TRBJ1-5; weak D call: TRBD1 (5 bases). Germline V gene lookup returns CDR1 KGHSY and CDR2 FQNENV. Trimming removed 1 base at V and 2 bases at J, with 12 bases between. This CDR3 has 16 residues. CDR3 sequence: CASSQFGGVGNQPQHF. CDR3 DNA sequence: TGTGCCAGCAGCCAATTTGGGGGGGTTGGCAATCAGCCCCAGCATTTT.

The CDR3 protein is CASTTYRGTGIGEQYF. The CDR3 nucleotides are TGTGCCAGCACCACCTACCGAGGGACAGGCATCGGCGAGCAGTACTTC. The chain has TRBV6-6 and TRBJ2-7; 8 bases are a match to TRBD1. This CDR3 spans 16 amino acids. V was pared by 7 bases and J by 6 bases, with 17 bases of the junction left unmatched. CDR1 is MNHNY, CDR2 SVGAGI, per germline (reference sequence).

The genes are TRBV19 and TRBJ2-3, with 11 bases fitting TRBD1. There are 15 residues in the CDR3. The germline V gene has CDR1 LNHDA and CDR2 SQIVND (reference sequence). The J segment lost 3 bases and the V segment lost 5 bases, leaving 4 bases of the junction unmatched. The CDR3 here is CASSPRDRGTDTQYF. The CDR3 nucleotides read TGTGCCAGTAGTCCCCGGGACAGGGGGACAGATACGCAGTATTTT.

The chain combines TRBV6-6 with TRBJ2-5; the D is unclear. Looked up from germline, CDR1 is MNHNY and CDR2 is SVGAGI (reference sequence). V was shortened by 2 bases and J by 3 bases, with 4 bases between the two germline ends. The length of the CDR3 is 12 residues. CDR3 amino acids: CASSYAEETQYF. The CDR3 DNA sequence: TGTGCCAGCAGTTACGCGGAAGAGACCCAGTACTTC.

CDR3 sequence (DNA): TGTGCCAGCACTCCGGGAGTCATGGCTGGCTACACCTTC. Encoded protein: CASTPGVMAGYTF. V gene TRBV2 combines with J gene TRBJ1-2; D ambiguous. The CDR3 covers 13 residues. Germline CDR1 reads SNHLY; CDR2 reads FYNNEI. V dropped 7 bases and J dropped 7 bases, with 16 bases sitting between them.

There are a few counts of this clone. The chain links TRBV5-1 to TRBJ1-2, with 10 nucleotides matching TRBD1. Per the germline V gene, CDR1 is SGHRS and CDR2 is YFSETQ. The CDR3 loop spans 13 amino acids. The J segment lost 4 bases and the V segment lost 7 bases, leaving 4 bases of the junction unmatched. CDR3 nucleotide sequence: TGCGCCAGCCGGGGGACAGGGGCCTATGGCTACACCTTC. It codes for CASRGTGAYGYTF.

V gene TRBV6-6 combines with J gene TRBJ2-6; D ambiguous. CDR3 size: 14 residues. V was clipped by 8 bases and J by 0 bases, with 8 bases between them. The germline CDR1 and CDR2 sequences are MNHNY and SVGAGI (reference sequence). CDR3 bases: TGTGCCAGCCAACCGGGCTCTGGGGCCAACGTCCTGACTTTC. Its protein is CASQPGSGANVLTF.

The chain couples TRBV6-1 to TRBJ2-3; D gene ambiguous. Germline V CDR1 and CDR2: MNHNS, SASEGT. This CDR3 is 15 amino acids long. V was shortened by 7 bases and J by 0 bases, with 14 bases between the two germline ends. The CDR3 region is CASKPPITSTDTQYF. Written as DNA, the CDR3 is TGTGCCAGCAAGCCCCCAATAACTAGCACAGATACGCAGTATTTT.